This T cell receptor (beta chain) originates from a study of blood T cell repertoires in COVID-19. Source study methods: Reference gene primer amplification yielded estimated nucleated cell counts. Libraries were prepared by immunoSEQ multiplex PCR; TCRdb keeps only in-frame clonotypes and omits some of them. The D gene and trimming were derived from the DNA, and the V and J assignments and clone size from that table. The sample includes roughly 140,000 clones, about nine tenths of them seen just once. The CDR3 loop spans 14 amino acids. Looked up from germline, CDR1 is GTSNPN and CDR2 is SVGIG (reference sequence). Deletions cut 0 bases from V and 9 bases from J, with 15 bases between.

Sequenced input: peripheral blood. V usage is TRBV30 and J usage is TRBJ2-1, with D hard to call. The sequence came from a man aged 45 to 65 with active or convalescent COVID-19. CDR3: CAWSVAPARIEQFF. CDR3 nucleotide sequence: TGTGCCTGGAGTGTAGCCCCTGCCAGGATTGAGCAGTTCTTC.